These 3 T cell receptor beta chains came from one sample sequenced in a study of tumor-infiltrating lymphocytes in primary liver carcinoma. Investigators took RNA and DNA out together from roughly 21-30 mg of unsorted bulk tissue. The researchers produced TCR beta cDNA from 450 to 600 ng total RNA with a constant-region primer. Generation of the TCR beta libraries relied on three nested multiplex PCR rounds using slightly modified ARM-PCR. Each of the first two PCR rounds ran roughly 9 cycles with TRBV1-TRBV30 forward and C-beta reverse primers. From the multiplex PCR reads, TCRdb called clonotypes with MiXCR, one entry per CDR3 protein. The repertoire holds 80,000 to 100,000 distinct CDR3 sequences, with 65% to 70% as singletons. Sample: tumor-adjacent normal liver tissue. The receptors come from a man aged 35 to 55 with primary liver carcinoma and hepatitis B virus infection.

This clonotype was seen only a few times. This chain uses TRBV6-1 with TRBJ2-5; 8 bases line up with TRBD2. Germline assignment: CDR1 MNHNS and CDR2 SASEGT. This CDR3 region has 14 residues. This CDR3 is CVSEVSGTQETQYF. The DNA for the CDR3 is TGTGTCAGTGAGGTTAGCGGGACCCAAGAGACCCAGTACTTC.

This chain joins TRBV10-3 and TRBJ2-5, with D perhaps TRBD2 (6 bases). V was pared by 8 bases and J by 5 bases, with 12 bases between. The CDR3 contains 12 residues. Germline values: CDR1 ENHRY, CDR2 SYGVKD. The CDR3 loop reads CAIYERVETQYF. The DNA for the CDR3 is TGTGCCATCTATGAGCGGGTGGAGACCCAGTACTTC.

With respect to this clonotype: A much larger clone is a single base away; this may be a read error. In nucleotides, the CDR3 is TGTGCCAGTAGTCCTCGGACAGGGTCCTACGATGAGCAGCTCTTC. Translating gives CASSPRTGSYDEQLF. The chain links TRBV19 to TRBJ2-1; 8 bases align to TRBD1. The CDR3 extends over 15 amino acids. Germline V CDR1 and CDR2: LNHDA, SQIVND (reference sequence).